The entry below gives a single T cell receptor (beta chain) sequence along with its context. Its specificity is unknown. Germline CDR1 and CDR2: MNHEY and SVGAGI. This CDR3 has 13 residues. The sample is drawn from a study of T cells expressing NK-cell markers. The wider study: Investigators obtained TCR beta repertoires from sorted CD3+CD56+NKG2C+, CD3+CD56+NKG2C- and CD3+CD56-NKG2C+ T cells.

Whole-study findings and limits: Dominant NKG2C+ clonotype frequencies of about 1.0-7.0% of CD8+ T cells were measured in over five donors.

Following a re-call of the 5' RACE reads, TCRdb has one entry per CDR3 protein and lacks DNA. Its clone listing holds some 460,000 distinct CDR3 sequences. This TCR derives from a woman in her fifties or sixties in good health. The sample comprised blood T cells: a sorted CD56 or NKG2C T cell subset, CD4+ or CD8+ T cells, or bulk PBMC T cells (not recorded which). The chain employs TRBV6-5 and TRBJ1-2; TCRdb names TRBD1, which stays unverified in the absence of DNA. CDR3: CASRQGSNYGYTF.